This T cell receptor beta chain was captured in a study of blood T cell repertoires in COVID-19 (TCRdb year 2020). For context, the study as a whole: Samples from collaborators originated in the United States, Italy and Spain and spanned both the acute and convalescent phases of COVID-19. The prospective study material was composed of cDNA or gDNA derived from T cells, B-cell-depleted T cells, or PBMCs. Subjects who had been exposed to COVID-19, were actively infected with it, or had recovered from it provided the deeply sampled blood TCRbeta repertoires that made up the dataset. The repertoires were released in a freely available public database intended as a resource for research on the immune response to SARS-CoV-2. The samples were drawn from two sources: the first 160 participants of the ongoing ImmuneRACE study, and 1,000 to 1,500 subjects contributed by 6 global collaborators. Sample metadata almost always included a de-identified subject ID, COVID-19 status, age in years and sex. Where HLA class I and class II types were available, the types were taken from metadata supplied by the sample provider, not from assay-based typing. What the work shows at the level of the full study, not this receptor alone: How much clinical and demographic metadata was included differed by source and by participant, and the metadata was provided uncurated.

One collaborating source in Seattle enrolled patients while the patients were actively infected and followed the patients over time throughout the course of disease. Whole blood was collected in K2EDTA tubes by collaborating institutions according to the institutions' own protocols. Collaborator samples were shipped for TCRbeta analysis as frozen whole blood, isolated PBMCs, or DNA extracted from either sample type. As concerns this clone: It lacks a known antigen. No much larger clone exists at a distance of one base, and base qualities are not known.

The CDR3 starts with the cysteine, ends with the phenylalanine, and has 19 residues. Left in the record is the CDR3 DNA by itself, 57 bases read in frame from the first base. The germline V gene encodes CDR1 SEHNR and CDR2 FQNEAQ (reference sequence). From V the trimming removes 5 bases and from J it removes 0 bases, while the gene matches leave 11 bases of the junction unaccounted for. TCRbeta CDR3 regions were amplified from genomic DNA using the immunoSEQ Assay, a bias-controlled multiplex PCR. For the original study's pipeline: Within the assay, amplification of reference gene primers was used to estimate how many nucleated cells each sample contained. To quantify the absolute abundance of each unique TCRbeta CDR3 rearrangement, sequence reads were collapsed and filtered. For each sample, productive Simpson clonality was calculated as the square root of Simpson's diversity index across productive rearrangements. TCRdb carries this immuneACCESS record with in-frame sequences only. Its versions omit some clonotypes, under half of them owing to an unresolved V gene in the studies checked, with the rest unexplained. V and J calls and clone size follow that table, whereas D and trimming were derived from the DNA. The sample yields approximately 250,000 clones; around nine tenths were counted once. The ten largest clones add up to approximately 5.1% of the sample.

The TCR was taken from an older woman with COVID-19, enrolled during active disease. This chain is built from TRBV7-9 and TRBJ2-6; the junction holds 9 bases that match TRBD1. Sample: peripheral blood. The DNA is as follows: TGTGCCAGCAGCCCCCGAGGACAGGGGCTGGGCTCTGGGGCCAACGTCCTGACTTTC. This translates into CASSPRGQGLGSGANVLTF.